This T cell receptor (beta chain) was found in a study of radiotherapy plus CTLA-4 blockade in lung cancer. Background on the study: Objective responses were recorded in about 18% of patients, with disease control recorded in less than 40%.

V was trimmed by 2 bases and J by 8 bases, leaving 11 bases between them. The CDR3 sequence is 13 residues long. The V gene's germline CDR1 is SGDLS and CDR2 YYNGEE. Broader study findings: Alongside interferon-beta, early blood T cell clone dynamics were reportedly the best predictor of response.

Notes on this clone: Its antigen is unidentified.

The assay was immunoSEQ multiplex PCR, and TCRdb's table has in-frame clones only and misses some. Altogether 75,000 to 95,000 clones are present, about two thirds being singletons, with the ten largest covering roughly 13%. This sequence originates from a human donor with non-small cell lung cancer that progressed on radiotherapy plus ipilimumab. The sequencing here drew on peripheral blood, taken from a patient treated with radiotherapy plus ipilimumab. The rearrangement uses TRBV9 and TRBJ2-1; D may be TRBD1 (5 bases). CDR3 sequence (DNA): TGTGCCAGCAGCGTGGACACCCGGGATGAGCAGTTCTTC. The encoded protein is CASSVDTRDEQFF.